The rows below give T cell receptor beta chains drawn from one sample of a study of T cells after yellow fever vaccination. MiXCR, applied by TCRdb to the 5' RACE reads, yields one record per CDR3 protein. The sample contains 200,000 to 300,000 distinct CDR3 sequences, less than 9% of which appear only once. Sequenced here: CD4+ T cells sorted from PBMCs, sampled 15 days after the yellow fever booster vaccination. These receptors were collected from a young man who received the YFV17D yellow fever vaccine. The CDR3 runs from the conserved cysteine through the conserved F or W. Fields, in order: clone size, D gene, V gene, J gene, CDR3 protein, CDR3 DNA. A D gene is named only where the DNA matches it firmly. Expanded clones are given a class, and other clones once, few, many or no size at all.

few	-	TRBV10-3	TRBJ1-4	CAISEGGINEKLFF	TGTGCCATCAGTGAGGGGGGGATTAATGAAAAACTGTTTTTT
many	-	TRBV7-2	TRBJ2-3	CASSQTTDTQYF	TGTGCCAGCAGCCAGACCACAGATACGCAGTATTTT
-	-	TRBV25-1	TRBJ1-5	CASSDYNNQPQHF	TGTGCCAGCAGTGATTATAACAATCAGCCCCAGCATTTT
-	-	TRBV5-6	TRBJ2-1	CASSLYGYEQFF	TGTGCCAGCAGCTTATACGGATATGAGCAGTTCTTC
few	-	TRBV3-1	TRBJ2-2	CASSQEYTGNTGELFF	TGTGCCAGCAGCCAAGAATACACAGGAAACACCGGGGAGCTGTTTTTT
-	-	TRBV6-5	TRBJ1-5	CASSYSGHQPQHF	TGTGCCAGCAGTTACTCTGGGCATCAGCCCCAGCATTTT
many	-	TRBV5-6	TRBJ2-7	CASSLSHEQYF	TGTGCCAGCAGCTTGAGTCACGAGCAGTACTTC
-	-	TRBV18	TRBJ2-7	CASSPGYYEQYF	TGTGCCAGCTCACCTGGTTACTACGAGCAGTACTTC
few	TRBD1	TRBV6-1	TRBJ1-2	CASSAGQGLTGYGYTF	TGTGCCAGCAGTGCGGGACAGGGGCTTACGGGCTATGGCTACACCTTC
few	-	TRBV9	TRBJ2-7	CASSAGLPSSYEQYF	TGTGCCAGCAGCGCGGGTCTTCCGAGCTCCTACGAGCAGTACTTC
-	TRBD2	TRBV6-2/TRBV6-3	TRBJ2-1	CASHPSGRWNEQFF	TGTGCCAGCCATCCTAGCGGGAGATGGAATGAGCAGTTCTTC
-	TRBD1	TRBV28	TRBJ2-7	CASSSGQGGKQYF	TGTGCCAGCAGTTCGGGACAGGGAGGAAAGCAGTACTTC
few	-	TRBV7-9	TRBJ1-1	CASSSVLGGEAFF	TGTGCCAGCAGCTCCGTTCTCGGAGGTGAAGCTTTCTTT
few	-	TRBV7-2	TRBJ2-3	CASSFVGWADTQYF	TGTGCCAGCAGCTTCGTTGGCTGGGCAGATACGCAGTATTTT
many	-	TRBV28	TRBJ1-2	CASSLGRPYGYTF	TGTGCCAGCAGCCTAGGACGGCCCTATGGCTACACCTTC
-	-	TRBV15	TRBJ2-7	CATRLSGTEYEQYF	TGTGCCACCAGACTCTCCGGGACTGAATACGAGCAGTACTTC
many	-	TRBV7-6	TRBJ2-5	CASSLKGLGHQETQYF	TGTGCCAGCAGCTTAAAAGGTTTGGGCCACCAAGAGACCCAGTACTTC
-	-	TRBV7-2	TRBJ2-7	CASILSISYEQYF	TGTGCCAGCATCTTATCAATCTCCTACGAGCAGTACTTC
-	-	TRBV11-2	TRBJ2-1	CASSARPDNEQFF	TGTGCCAGCAGCGCCCGACCTGACAATGAGCAGTTCTTC
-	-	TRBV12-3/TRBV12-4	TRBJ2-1	CASSLIADSYNEQFF	TGTGCCAGCAGTTTAATTGCGGACTCCTACAATGAGCAGTTCTTC
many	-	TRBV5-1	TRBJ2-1	CASSLQFEQFF	TGCGCCAGCAGCTTGCAGTTTGAGCAGTTCTTC
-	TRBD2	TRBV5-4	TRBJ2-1	CASSIAGGRWSEQFF	TGTGCCAGCAGCATAGCGGGAGGGCGCTGGAGTGAGCAGTTCTTC